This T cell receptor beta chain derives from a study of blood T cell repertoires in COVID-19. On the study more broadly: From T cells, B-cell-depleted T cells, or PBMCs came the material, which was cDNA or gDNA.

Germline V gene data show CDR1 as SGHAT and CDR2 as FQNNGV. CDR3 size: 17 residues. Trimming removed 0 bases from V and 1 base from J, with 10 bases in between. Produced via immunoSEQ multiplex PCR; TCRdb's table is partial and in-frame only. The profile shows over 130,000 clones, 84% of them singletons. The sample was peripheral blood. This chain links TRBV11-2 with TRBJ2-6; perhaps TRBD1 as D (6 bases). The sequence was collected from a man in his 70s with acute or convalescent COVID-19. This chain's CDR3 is CASSLELGASGANVLTF. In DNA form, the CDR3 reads TGTGCCAGCAGCTTAGAGCTGGGGGCGTCTGGGGCCAACGTCCTGACTTTC.